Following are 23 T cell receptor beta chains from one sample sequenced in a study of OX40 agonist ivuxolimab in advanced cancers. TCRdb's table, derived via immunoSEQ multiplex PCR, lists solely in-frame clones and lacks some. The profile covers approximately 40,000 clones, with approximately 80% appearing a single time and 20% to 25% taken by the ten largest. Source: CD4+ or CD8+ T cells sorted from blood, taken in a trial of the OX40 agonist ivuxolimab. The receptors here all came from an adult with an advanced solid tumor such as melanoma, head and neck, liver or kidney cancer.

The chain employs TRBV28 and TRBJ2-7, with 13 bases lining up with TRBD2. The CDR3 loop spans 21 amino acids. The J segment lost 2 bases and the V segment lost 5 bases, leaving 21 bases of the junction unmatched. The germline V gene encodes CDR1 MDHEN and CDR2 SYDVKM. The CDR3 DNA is TGTGCCAGCAGTACGCCGAAAGACGGACAGCCCGGGACTAGCGGGACCTACGAGCAGTACTTC. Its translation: CASSTPKDGQPGTSGTYEQYF.

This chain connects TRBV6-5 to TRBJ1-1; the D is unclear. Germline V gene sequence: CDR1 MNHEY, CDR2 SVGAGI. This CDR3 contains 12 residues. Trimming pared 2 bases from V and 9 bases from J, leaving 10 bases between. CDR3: CASSYNGFQAFF. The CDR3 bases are TGTGCCAGCAGTTACAATGGGTTTCAAGCTTTCTTT.

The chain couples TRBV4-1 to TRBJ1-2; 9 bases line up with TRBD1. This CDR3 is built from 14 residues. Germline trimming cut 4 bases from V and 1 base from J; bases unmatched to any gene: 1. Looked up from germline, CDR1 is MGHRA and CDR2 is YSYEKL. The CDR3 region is CASSPGQGNYGYTF. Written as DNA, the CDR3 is TGCGCCAGCAGCCCGGGACAGGGTAACTATGGCTACACCTTC.

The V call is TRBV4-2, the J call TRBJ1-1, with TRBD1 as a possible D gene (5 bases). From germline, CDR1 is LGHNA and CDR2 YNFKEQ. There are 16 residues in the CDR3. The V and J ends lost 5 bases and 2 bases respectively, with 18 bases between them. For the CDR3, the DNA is TGTGCCAGCAGCGAATACCCCACAGGTTCTAACACTGAAGCTTTCTTT. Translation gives CASSEYPTGSNTEAFF.

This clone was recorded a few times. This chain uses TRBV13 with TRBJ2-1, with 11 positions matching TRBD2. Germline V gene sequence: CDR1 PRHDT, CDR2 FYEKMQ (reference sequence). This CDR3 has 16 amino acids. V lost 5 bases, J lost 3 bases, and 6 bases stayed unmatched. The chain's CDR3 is CASSIGLAGIYNEQFF. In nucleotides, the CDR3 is TGTGCCAGCAGCATCGGACTAGCGGGTATCTACAATGAGCAGTTCTTC.

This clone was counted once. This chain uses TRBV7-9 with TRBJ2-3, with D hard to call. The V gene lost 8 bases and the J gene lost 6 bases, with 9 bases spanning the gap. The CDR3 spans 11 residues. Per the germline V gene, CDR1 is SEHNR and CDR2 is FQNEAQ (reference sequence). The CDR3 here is CASFPDDTQYF. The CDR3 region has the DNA TGTGCCAGCTTTCCCGATGATACGCAGTATTTT.

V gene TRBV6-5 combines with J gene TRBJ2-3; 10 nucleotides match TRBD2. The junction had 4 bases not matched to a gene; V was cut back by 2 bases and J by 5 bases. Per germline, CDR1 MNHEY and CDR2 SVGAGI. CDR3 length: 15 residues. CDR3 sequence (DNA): TGTGCCAGCAGTTACCGGGTAGCGGGAGGAGATACGCAGTATTTT. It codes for CASSYRVAGGDTQYF.

The CDR3 nucleotides are TGTGCCAGCAGCCACCCCGGAGCCGAGCAGTACTTC. It specifies CASSHPGAEQYF. The gene calls are TRBV4-2 and TRBJ2-7; D not certain. Germline V lookup: CDR1 LGHNA, CDR2 YNFKEQ. The CDR3 has 12 amino acids. The V gene lost 3 bases and the J gene lost 6 bases, with 9 bases spanning the gap.

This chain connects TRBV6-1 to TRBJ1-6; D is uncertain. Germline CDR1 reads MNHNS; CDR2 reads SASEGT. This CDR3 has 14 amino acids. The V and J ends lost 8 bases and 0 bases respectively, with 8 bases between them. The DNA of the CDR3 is TGTGCCAGCTGCAGCAGCTCCTATAATTCACCCCTCCACTTT. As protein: CASCSSSYNSPLHF.

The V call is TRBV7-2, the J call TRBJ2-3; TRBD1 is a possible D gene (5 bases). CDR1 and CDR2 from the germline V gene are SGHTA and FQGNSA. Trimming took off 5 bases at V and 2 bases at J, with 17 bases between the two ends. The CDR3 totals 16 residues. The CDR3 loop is CASSQWGRMDTDTQYF. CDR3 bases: TGTGCCAGCAGCCAGTGGGGCAGGATGGACACAGATACGCAGTATTTT.

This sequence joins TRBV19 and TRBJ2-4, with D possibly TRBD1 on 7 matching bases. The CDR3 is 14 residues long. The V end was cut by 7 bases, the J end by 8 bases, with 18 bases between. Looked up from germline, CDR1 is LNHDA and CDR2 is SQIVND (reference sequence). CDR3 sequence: CASTPRTGGDIQYF. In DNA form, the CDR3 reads TGTGCCAGTACCCCGAGGACAGGAGGGGACATTCAGTACTTC. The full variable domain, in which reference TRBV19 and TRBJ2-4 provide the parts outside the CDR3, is DGGITQSPKYLFRKEGQNVTLSCEQNLNHDAMYWYRQDPGQGLRLIYYSQIVNDFQKGDIAEGYSVSREKKESFPLTVTSAQKNPTAFYLCASTPRTGGDIQYFGAGTRLSVL.

CDR3 in DNA: TGTGCCAGCAGTTACTCTGGCGATGAGCAGTTCTTC. Protein product: CASSYSGDEQFF. The gene calls are TRBV6-5 and TRBJ2-1; D not certain. CDR1 MNHEY and CDR2 SVGAGI come from the germline V gene. Trimming left V 0 bases short and J 8 bases short, with 5 bases between. This CDR3 has 12 residues.

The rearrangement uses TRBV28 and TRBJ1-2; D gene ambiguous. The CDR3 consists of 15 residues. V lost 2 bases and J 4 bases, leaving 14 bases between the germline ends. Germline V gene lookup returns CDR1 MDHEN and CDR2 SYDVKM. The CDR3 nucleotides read TGTGCCAGCAGTTTAGGGTCAGGTCACGGCTATGGCTACACCTTC. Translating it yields CASSLGSGHGYGYTF.

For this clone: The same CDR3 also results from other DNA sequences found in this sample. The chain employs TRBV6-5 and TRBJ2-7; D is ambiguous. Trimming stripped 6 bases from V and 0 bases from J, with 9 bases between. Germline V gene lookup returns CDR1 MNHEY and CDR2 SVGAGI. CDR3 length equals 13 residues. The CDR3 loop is CASSYGPSYEQYF. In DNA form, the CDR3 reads TGTGCCAGCAGCTACGGCCCCTCCTACGAGCAGTACTTC.

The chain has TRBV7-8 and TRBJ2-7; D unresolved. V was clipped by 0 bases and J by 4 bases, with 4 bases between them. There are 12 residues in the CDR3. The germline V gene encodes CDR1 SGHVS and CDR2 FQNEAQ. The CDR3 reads CASSLAPYEQYF. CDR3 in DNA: TGTGCCAGCAGCTTAGCCCCGTACGAGCAGTACTTC. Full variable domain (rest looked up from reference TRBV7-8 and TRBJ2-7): GAGVSQSPRYKVAKRGQDVALRCDPISGHVSLFWYQQALGQGPEFLTYFQNEAQLDKSGLPSDRFFAERPEGSVSTLKIQRTQQEDSAVYLCASSLAPYEQYFGPGTRLTVT.

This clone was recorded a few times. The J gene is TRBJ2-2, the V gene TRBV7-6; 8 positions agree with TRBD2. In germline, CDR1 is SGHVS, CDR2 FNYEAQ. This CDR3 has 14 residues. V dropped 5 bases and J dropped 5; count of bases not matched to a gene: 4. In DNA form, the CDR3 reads TGTGCCAGCAGCCGGGGGGGCAGAACCGGGGAGCTGTTTTTT. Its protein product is CASSRGGRTGELFF.

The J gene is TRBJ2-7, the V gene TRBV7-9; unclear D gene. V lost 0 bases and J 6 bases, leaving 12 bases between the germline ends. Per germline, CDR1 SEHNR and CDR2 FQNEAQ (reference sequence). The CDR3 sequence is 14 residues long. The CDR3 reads CASSLATNSGEQYF. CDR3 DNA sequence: TGTGCCAGCAGCTTAGCCACTAACTCTGGCGAGCAGTACTTC.

The CDR3 DNA reads as TGTGCCAGCAGCGTAGACGGACTTCCCGCCAATGAGCAGTTCTTC. Translation: CASSVDGLPANEQFF. The chain carries TRBV9 and TRBJ2-1; tentative D call: TRBD2 (5 bases). Trimming cost V 0 bases and J 6 bases, with 13 bases left between them. CDR3 length: 15 residues. Per the germline V gene, CDR1 is SGDLS and CDR2 is YYNGEE.

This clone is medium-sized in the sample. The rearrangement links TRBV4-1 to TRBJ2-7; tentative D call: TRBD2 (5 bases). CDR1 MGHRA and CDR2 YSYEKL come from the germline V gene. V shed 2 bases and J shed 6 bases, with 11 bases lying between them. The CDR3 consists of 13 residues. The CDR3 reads CASSQSEGAEQYF. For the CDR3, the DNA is TGCGCCAGCAGCCAAAGTGAGGGTGCCGAGCAGTACTTC.

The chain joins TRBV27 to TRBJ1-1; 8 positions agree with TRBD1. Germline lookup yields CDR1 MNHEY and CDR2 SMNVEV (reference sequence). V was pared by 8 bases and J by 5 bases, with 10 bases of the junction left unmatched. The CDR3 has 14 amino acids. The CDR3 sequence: CASAPGGTGTEAFF. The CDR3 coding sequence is TGTGCCAGCGCCCCAGGGGGCACGGGAACTGAAGCTTTCTTT.

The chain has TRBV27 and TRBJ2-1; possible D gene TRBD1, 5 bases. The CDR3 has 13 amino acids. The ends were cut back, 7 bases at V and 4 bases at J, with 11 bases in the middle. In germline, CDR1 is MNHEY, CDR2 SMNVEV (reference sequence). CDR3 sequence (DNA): TGTGCCAGCACCCCTGGACAATACAATGAGCAGTTCTTC. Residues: CASTPGQYNEQFF.

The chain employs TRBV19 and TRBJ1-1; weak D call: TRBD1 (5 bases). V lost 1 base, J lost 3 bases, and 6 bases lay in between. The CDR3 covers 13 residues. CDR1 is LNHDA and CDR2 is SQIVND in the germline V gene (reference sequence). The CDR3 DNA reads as TGTGCCAGTAGTATAGGGGGACACACTGAAGCTTTCTTT. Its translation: CASSIGGHTEAFF.

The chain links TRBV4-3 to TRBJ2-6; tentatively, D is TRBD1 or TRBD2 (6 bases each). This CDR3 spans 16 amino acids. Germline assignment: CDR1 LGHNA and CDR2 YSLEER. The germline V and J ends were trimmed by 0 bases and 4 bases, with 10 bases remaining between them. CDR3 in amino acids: CASSQDSGAGANVLTF. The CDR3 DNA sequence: TGCGCCAGCAGCCAAGATTCGGGGGCCGGGGCCAACGTCCTGACTTTC.